This TCR beta chain comes out of a study of T cells in Graves' hyperthyroidism and ophthalmopathy. There are a few counts of this clonotype. Its antigen is undetermined. Germline V gene lookup returns CDR1 SEHNR and CDR2 FQNEAQ (reference sequence). V gave up 5 bases and J gave up 8 bases, with 21 bases separating them. There are 16 residues in the CDR3. Ophthalmopathy cases met thresholds of Clinical Activity Score at least 3, NOSPECS grade at least 4 and duration under 3 months. Uncontrolled infection, other autoimmune disease, pregnancy or lactation excluded patients. Findings and limits, study-wide: Ophthalmopathy got predicted by the model a median about 6.7 months before its onset.

It was RNA transcripts that yielded the amplified TCR beta CDR3 regions. HTBI primers were used for first-round RT-PCR of the TCR CDR3. MiXCR, applied by TCRdb to the multiplex PCR reads, yields one record per CDR3 protein. The table lists about 260,000 distinct CDR3 sequences, about 16% of them singletons. The sequence was obtained from a woman aged 18-30 years with Graves' ophthalmopathy. The genes are TRBV7-9 and TRBJ1-4, with D perhaps TRBD1 (5 bases). The sequenced material came from blood. CDR3 amino acids: CASSQTPAGPGEKLFF. CDR3 in DNA: TGTGCCAGCAGCCAAACCCCCGCGGGGCCCGGCGAAAAACTGTTTTTT. Full variable domain (outside the CDR3, taken from reference TRBV7-9 and TRBJ1-4): DTGVSQNPRHKITKRGQNVTFRCDPISEHNRLYWYRQTLGQGPEFLTYFQNEAQLEKSRLLSDRFSAERPKGSFSTLEIQRTEQGDSAMYLCASSQTPAGPGEKLFFGSGTQLSVL.